One T cell receptor (beta chain) is described in this entry. Its antigen is not known. The sample belongs to a study of cytotoxic CD8 clonotypes in ibrutinib-treated CLL. Background on the study: Among responders, some 25 were partial and 2 complete; after median about 70 months, roughly 14 stayed remitted and some 12 progressed. Broader study findings: Increased clonality at ibrutinib response gave way to a return toward baseline at progression.

TCRdb keeps only in-frame clones here, not all; method: immunoSEQ multiplex PCR. The sample carries fewer than 400,000 clones, roughly 70% recorded once. This specimen consisted of PBMCs, obtained after 36 months of ibrutinib treatment. The source of this sequence is a human donor with chronic lymphocytic leukemia.

The CDR3 DNA follows: TGTGCCAGCAGTTCCTCCCCTAGCGGGATTGAGACCCAGTACTTC. Amino acids: CASSSSPSGIETQYF. The V and J genes are TRBV27 and TRBJ2-5, with 9 bases lining up with TRBD2. V was clipped by 4 bases and J by 5 bases; unmatched bases: 8. Germline CDR1 MNHEY, CDR2 SMNVEV (reference sequence). The CDR3 has 15 amino acids.